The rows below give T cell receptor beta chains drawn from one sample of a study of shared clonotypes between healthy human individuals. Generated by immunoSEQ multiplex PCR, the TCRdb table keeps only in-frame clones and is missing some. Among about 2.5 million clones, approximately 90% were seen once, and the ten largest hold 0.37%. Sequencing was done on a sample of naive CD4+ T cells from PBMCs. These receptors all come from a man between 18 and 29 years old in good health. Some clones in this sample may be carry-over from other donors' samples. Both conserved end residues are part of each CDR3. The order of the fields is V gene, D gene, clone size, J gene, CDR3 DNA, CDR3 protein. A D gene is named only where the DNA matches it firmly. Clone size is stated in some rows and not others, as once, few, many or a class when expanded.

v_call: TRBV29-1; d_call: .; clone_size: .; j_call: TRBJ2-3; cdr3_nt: TGCAGCGTTGTCGGGGAGCAGGGGTGGGGAGATACGCAGTATTTT; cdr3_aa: CSVVGEQGWGDTQYF
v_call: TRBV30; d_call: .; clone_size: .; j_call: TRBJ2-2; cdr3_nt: TGTGCCTCTCGGCAGGGCTTGGTTCCCGGGGAGCTGTTTTTT; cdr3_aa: CASRQGLVPGELFF
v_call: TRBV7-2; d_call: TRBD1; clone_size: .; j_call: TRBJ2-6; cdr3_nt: TGTGCCAGCAGCACCCGACAGGGGGCTTTTGGGGCCAACGTCCTGACTTTC; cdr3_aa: CASSTRQGAFGANVLTF
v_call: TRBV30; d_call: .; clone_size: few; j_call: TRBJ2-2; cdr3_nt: TGTGCCTGGAGTGGGGGCTACACCGGGGAGCTGTTTTTT; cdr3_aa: CAWSGGYTGELFF
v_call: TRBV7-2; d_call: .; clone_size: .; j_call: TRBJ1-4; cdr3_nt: TGTGCCAGCAGACAACGAGACAGTTTCGAAAAACTGTTTTTT; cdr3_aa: CASRQRDSFEKLFF
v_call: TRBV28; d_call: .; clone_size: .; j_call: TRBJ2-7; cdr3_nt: TGTGCCAGCAGCGAGACAGGGGTTCTAGCGGACGAGCAGTACTTC; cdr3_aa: CASSETGVLADEQYF
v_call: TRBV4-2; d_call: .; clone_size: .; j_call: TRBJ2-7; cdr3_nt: TGTGCCAGCAGCCAACCTGGACAGTATTCCTACGAGCAGTACTTC; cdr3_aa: CASSQPGQYSYEQYF
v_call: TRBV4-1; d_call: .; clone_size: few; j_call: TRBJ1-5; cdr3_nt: TGCGCCAGCAGCTCATACAGCGGGGTAAATCAGCCCCAGCATTTT; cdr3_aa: CASSSYSGVNQPQHF
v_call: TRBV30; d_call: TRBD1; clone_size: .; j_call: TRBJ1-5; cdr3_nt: TGTGCCTGGGGGACAGGGAATGATCAGCCCCAGCATTTT; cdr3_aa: CAWGTGNDQPQHF
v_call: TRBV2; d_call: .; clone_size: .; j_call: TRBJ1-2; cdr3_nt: TGTGCCAGTTCCAGGGGTCTGGGGGACTATGGCTACACCTTC; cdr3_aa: CASSRGLGDYGYTF
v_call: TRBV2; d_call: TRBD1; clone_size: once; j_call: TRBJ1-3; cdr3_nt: TGTGCCAGCAGTGAAGGGGCGACAGGGACTGGAAACACCATATATTTT; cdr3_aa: CASSEGATGTGNTIYF
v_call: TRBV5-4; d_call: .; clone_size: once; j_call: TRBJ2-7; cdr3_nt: TGTGCCAGCAGCTTGGATAGGATCTACGAGCAGTACTTC; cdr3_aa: CASSLDRIYEQYF
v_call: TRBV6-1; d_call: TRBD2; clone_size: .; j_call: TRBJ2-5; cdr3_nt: TGTGCCAGCAGGCCCGGACTAGCGGGAGAGACCCAGTACTTC; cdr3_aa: CASRPGLAGETQYF